This T cell receptor beta chain emerged from a study of blood T cells in healthy people across ages. V was shortened by 0 bases and J by 5 bases, with 16 bases between the two germline ends. This CDR3 has 16 amino acids. Germline loops: CDR1 SGHRS, CDR2 YFSETQ. General study points: It was held that diversity estimates obtained from one million T cells represented underestimates.

Details on this clonotype: Antigen: not known.

Together with a sample-barcoded 5' primer, a J-beta primer mix was included in a second PCR lasting roughly 6 to 12 cycles. Every single cDNA molecule received a tag from a template-switch adaptor with 12 random nucleotides. TCRdb passed the 5' RACE reads through MiXCR, listing each CDR3 protein once. This table holds fewer than 1,000,000 distinct CDR3 sequences, around 43% found once. This TCR was sampled from a man aged 60 to 75 in good health. The chain links TRBV5-1 to TRBJ2-3; the D gene is possibly TRBD2 (5 bases). Specimen: blood. The CDR3 here is CASSLVNPGGGDTQYF. CDR3 coding DNA: TGCGCCAGCAGCTTGGTGAACCCCGGAGGTGGAGATACGCAGTATTTT.